What follows are 9 T cell receptor beta chains derived from one specimen sequenced in a study of blood T cell repertoires in COVID-19. Method: immunoSEQ multiplex PCR; TCRdb's copy keeps in-frame clones and lacks some. The data hold about 270,000 clones, with around 89% observed a single time. Sequencing was performed on PBMCs or T cells enriched from blood (not recorded which). Receptors were obtained from a woman in her forties with acute COVID-19.

The chain has TRBV27 and TRBJ1-6; 7 bases agree with TRBD1. Germline loops: CDR1 MNHEY, CDR2 SMNVEV (reference sequence). The CDR3 extends over 15 amino acids. V lost 5 bases to trimming and J lost 7 bases; unmatched junction nucleotides: 8. Here the CDR3 reads CASSRRQGSNSPLHF. The CDR3 coding sequence is TGTGCCAGCAGTCGCCGACAGGGAAGCAATTCACCCCTCCACTTT.

This sequence joins TRBV6-5 and TRBJ1-1; TRBD1 might be the D (6 bases). CDR3 length: 13 residues. Per the germline V gene, CDR1 is MNHEY and CDR2 is SVGAGI. With 8 bases removed from V and 1 base from J, the gap between germline ends came to 11 bases. The CDR3 loop is CASYRDTNTEAFF. The CDR3 nucleotides read TGTGCCAGCTACCGGGACACGAACACTGAAGCTTTCTTT.

The J gene is TRBJ2-2, the V gene TRBV2; tentative D call: TRBD2 (5 bases). The V gene lost 9 bases and the J gene lost 4 bases, with 9 bases spanning the gap. The length of the CDR3 is 12 residues. Per germline, CDR1 SNHLY and CDR2 FYNNEI. The CDR3: CASSAGTGELFF. DNA of the CDR3: TGTGCCAGTAGCGCGGGCACCGGGGAGCTGTTTTTT.

This chain uses TRBV2 with TRBJ2-7; 10 positions match TRBD1. V lost 6 bases to trimming and J lost 6 bases; unmatched junction nucleotides: 11. Germline assignment: CDR1 SNHLY and CDR2 FYNNEI. CDR3 length: 15 residues. The CDR3 nucleotides read TGTGCCAGCAGAGACCCGACAGGGGGCGCGTCCGAGCAGTACTTC. Protein: CASRDPTGGASEQYF. The whole variable domain, remainder taken from reference TRBV2 and TRBJ2-7, is EPEVTQTPSHQVTQMGQEVILRCVPISNHLYFYWYRQILGQKVEFLVSFYNNEISEKSEIFDDQFSVERPDGSNFTLKIRSTKLEDSAMYFCASRDPTGGASEQYFGPGTRLTVT.

V is TRBV19 and J is TRBJ1-5, with D uncertain. V was clipped by 2 bases and J by 2 bases, with 4 bases between them. The germline gives CDR1 LNHDA, CDR2 SQIVND (reference sequence). CDR3 length: 13 residues. In DNA, the CDR3 is TGTGCCAGTAGTATACGGGGCAATCAGCCCCAGCATTTT. Protein: CASSIRGNQPQHF.

The chain couples TRBV28 to TRBJ1-5, with 7 nucleotides matching TRBD1. CDR1 is MDHEN, CDR2 SYDVKM, per germline. The CDR3 totals 15 residues. After removal of 4 bases from V and 4 bases from J, the junction contained 7 bases not matched to a gene. CDR3 sequence (DNA): TGTGCCAGCAGTTGGACACAGGGGTGGAATCAGCCCCAGCATTTT. This gives the protein CASSWTQGWNQPQHF.

This chain joins TRBV30 and TRBJ2-1; 9 bases are a match to TRBD2. Germline V lookup: CDR1 GTSNPN, CDR2 SVGIG (reference sequence). The CDR3 loop spans 14 amino acids. V shed 2 bases and J 7 bases; nucleotides not matched to a gene: 6. In DNA, the CDR3 is TGTGCCTGGAGTCGCGGGAGGGGAAAAAATGAGCAGTTCTTC. As protein: CAWSRGRGKNEQFF.

The V call is TRBV4-3, the J call TRBJ1-4; TRBD1 agrees at 7 bases. V lost 8 bases, J lost 8 bases, and 5 bases stayed unmatched. In germline, CDR1 is LGHNA, CDR2 YSLEER. The CDR3 totals 12 residues. CDR3 region: CASRDSGEKLFF. The CDR3 DNA reads TGCGCCAGCCGGGACAGCGGGGAAAAACTGTTTTTT.

The genes are TRBV29-1 and TRBJ2-3, with unresolved D. This CDR3 is 11 amino acids long. Germline values: CDR1 SQVTM, CDR2 ANQGSEA. V lost 8 bases and J lost 6, with 12 bases in between. The CDR3 loop reads CSSVSVDTQYF. The CDR3 DNA is TGCAGCTCCGTTTCGGTGGATACGCAGTATTTT.